The clone carrying this T cell receptor (beta chain) was seen a single time. What it recognizes is unknown. The method was immunoSEQ multiplex PCR; TCRdb's version includes in-frame clones alone and lacks a portion of them. The sample records 170,000 or so clones, about 80% being singletons. This entry comes from a study of cytomegalovirus exposure and HLA in healthy donors. Study observations and caveats: Reports described diagnosis of cytomegalovirus status by the classifier as highly specific and sensitive. More than 150 TCR beta chains were listed as cytomegalovirus-associated. That first-cohort TCR clusters tended to co-occur in the 95 to 150 validation repertoires was found in a later analysis.

Germline CDR1 reads SEHNR; CDR2 reads FQNEAQ (reference sequence). The CDR3 spans 12 residues. V shed 3 bases and J shed 3 bases, with 5 bases lying between them. Donors came from a validation cohort of about 110 subjects, distinct from the first 666-subject cohort. This rearrangement joins TRBV7-9 to TRBJ1-2; D ambiguous. The sample was PBMCs. The receptor was derived from a woman aged 18-30 years in good health and CMV-seropositive. The DNA of the CDR3 is TGTGCCAGCAGCTTTCGGGACTATGGCTACACCTTC. Its translation is CASSFRDYGYTF.